These 5 T cell receptor beta chains were all obtained from the same sample, sequenced in a study of T cell responses to AZD1222 COVID-19 vaccine. Repertoires were generated with immunoSEQ multiplex PCR, while TCRdb's copy carries only in-frame clones and drops some. This sample carries more than 100,000 clones, 87% of them seen once, and the ten largest clones take 2.5% to 3%. The sequenced sample was peripheral blood, obtained 28 days after the second AZD1222 dose. The source of these receptors is an adult who received the AZD1222 COVID-19 vaccine.

The count of this clone is one. The chain is built from TRBV10-3 and TRBJ2-7; 15 positions match TRBD2. V was clipped by 2 bases and J by 2 bases; unmatched bases: 4. Germline CDR1 and CDR2: ENHRY and SYGVKD. This CDR3 is 17 amino acids long. CDR3 sequence reads: CAISEGLAGGIAYEQYF. In nucleotides, the CDR3 is TGTGCCATCAGTGAGGGACTAGCGGGGGGGATCGCCTACGAGCAGTACTTC.

This clone was found once. This chain joins TRBV13 and TRBJ2-3, with D perhaps matching TRBD1 (5 bases). Germline CDR1 PRHDT, CDR2 FYEKMQ (reference sequence). With 6 bases removed from V and 4 bases from J, the gap between germline ends came to 17 bases. The CDR3 totals 15 residues. CDR3 nucleotide sequence: TGTGCCAGCAGTAAGTTCAGGGATGGGGCAGATACGCAGTATTTT. It translates to CASSKFRDGADTQYF.

This clone appeared once. This chain links TRBV5-1 with TRBJ2-1; D may match TRBD1 or TRBD2 (5 bases each). The CDR3 is 16 amino acids. Trimming took 7 bases from V and 6 from J, leaving 23 bases between them. CDR1 SGHRS and CDR2 YFSETQ come from the germline V gene. The CDR3 DNA sequence: TGCGCCAGCCAACTAGGTGGAGCAAGGGGAACCAATGAGCAGTTCTTC. Amino acid sequence: CASQLGGARGTNEQFF.

The chain links TRBV6-5 to TRBJ1-3; D is unresolved. The CDR3 spans 16 residues. Per the germline V gene, CDR1 is MNHEY and CDR2 is SVGAGI. The ends were cut back, 4 bases at V and 0 bases at J, with 13 bases in the middle. Here the CDR3 DNA reads TGTGCCAGCAGTTCGCCCCGATCAAGCTCTGGAAACACCATATATTTT. It yields the protein CASSSPRSSSGNTIYF.

The rearrangement links TRBV19 to TRBJ1-2; 7 nucleotides agree with TRBD1. There are 14 residues in the CDR3. V was pared by 7 bases and J by 4 bases, with 9 bases of the junction left unmatched. CDR1 LNHDA and CDR2 SQIVND come from the germline V gene (reference sequence). The CDR3 DNA reads TGTGCCAGTAATCCTTTAACAGGGGCCTATGGCTACACCTTC. This encodes CASNPLTGAYGYTF.